This T cell receptor (beta chain) was sequenced during a study of a mutant IDH1 vaccine in newly diagnosed glioma. As regards this clone: Its target is not known.

Time point: week 35, safety follow-up. Vaccine doses each comprised 300 ug of mutant IDH1 20-mer peptide, with topical imiquimod. The CDR3 loop spans 16 amino acids. Trimming left V 4 bases short and J 3 bases short, with 19 bases between. Germline loops: CDR1 SEHNR, CDR2 FQNEAQ (reference sequence). The method was immunoSEQ multiplex PCR; TCRdb's version includes in-frame clones alone and lacks a portion of them. This sample has roughly 54,000 clones, with around 84% found just once. The clonotype comes from a woman younger than 30 with glioma. The sample was PBMCs, taken from a glioma patient whose treatment included an IDH1 peptide vaccine. The gene calls are TRBV7-9 and TRBJ2-7; D unclear. CDR3 protein: CASSSRTGFGFYEQYF. The CDR3, as DNA: TGTGCCAGCAGCTCCCGGACCGGCTTCGGGTTCTACGAGCAGTACTTC. Variable domain in full (rest from reference TRBV7-9 and TRBJ2-7): DTGVSQNPRHKITKRGQNVTFRCDPISEHNRLYWYRQTLGQGPEFLTYFQNEAQLEKSRLLSDRFSAERPKGSFSTLEIQRTEQGDSAMYLCASSSRTGFGFYEQYFGPGTRLTVT.